This T cell receptor (beta chain) came from a study of glioma-infiltrating T cells after dendritic cell vaccination. Study information: Three intradermal dendritic cell vaccine injections were given every two weeks.

The CDR3 extends over 15 amino acids. The trim removed 5 bases at V and 2 bases at J, leaving 8 bases unmatched. Looked up from germline, CDR1 is SGHTA and CDR2 is FQGNSA. Selection required adequate fresh-frozen tumor tissue plus more than two years' survival data. Isocitrate dehydrogenase mutation was absent in all glioblastoma patients. TCRB CDR3 was amplified from 2 ug genomic DNA or less. Sequenced by immunoSEQ multiplex PCR; TCRdb stores in-frame clones only, minus some. The table has around 100,000 clones, around 81% seen once. The TCR comes from a human donor with glioblastoma. Here the sequenced sample was blood, taken before dendritic cell vaccination. The V gene is TRBV7-2, the J gene TRBJ2-7, with 8 bases lining up with TRBD2. This chain's CDR3 is CASSPTLAVTYEQYF. The CDR3 DNA is TGTGCCAGCAGCCCGACACTAGCGGTGACCTACGAGCAGTACTTC.